This T cell receptor beta chain derives from a study of blood T cells in healthy people across ages. General observations from the study: It was the long-lived donors that had more naive CD4+ cells and higher diversity than aged donors.

This clonotype was seen repeatedly, ten times or more. Antigen unknown. A sample-barcoded 5' primer and a J-beta primer mix were used in a second PCR of roughly 7 to 11 cycles. A tag from a template-switch adaptor with 12 random nucleotides marked each cDNA molecule. A single record per CDR3 protein comes from TCRdb applying MiXCR to the 5' RACE reads. The sample holds about 290,000 distinct CDR3 sequences, 25% to 30% seen once. Trimming removed 4 bases from V and 2 bases from J; junction bases left unmatched: 2. CDR3 size: 15 residues. This receptor was taken from a woman aged 70-85 years in good health. This rearrangement joins TRBV12-3 or TRBV12-4 to TRBJ2-1; 10 nucleotides line up with TRBD2. The specimen was blood. CDR3 in amino acids: CASSSGTSAYNEQFF. In DNA form, the CDR3 reads TGTGCCAGCAGTTCCGGGACTAGCGCCTACAATGAGCAGTTCTTC.